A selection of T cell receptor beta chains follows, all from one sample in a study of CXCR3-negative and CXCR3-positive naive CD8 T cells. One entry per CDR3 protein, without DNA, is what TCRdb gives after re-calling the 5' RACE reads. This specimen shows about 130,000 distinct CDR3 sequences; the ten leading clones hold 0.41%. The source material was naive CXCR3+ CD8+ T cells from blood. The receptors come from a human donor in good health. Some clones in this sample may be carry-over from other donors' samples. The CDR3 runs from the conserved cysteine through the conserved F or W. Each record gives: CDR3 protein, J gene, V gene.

CASSLGPHEQYF TRBJ2-7 TRBV7-2
CASSSGVGGLMNTEAFF TRBJ1-1 TRBV28
CASSLDEGAAYEQYF TRBJ2-7 TRBV7-3
CASSYSGVVEQFF TRBJ2-1 TRBV6-2/TRBV6-3
CASSGSDHSYNSPLHF TRBJ1-6 TRBV21-1
CASSSPLYAYTGELFF TRBJ2-2 TRBV7-2
CSADAPNSYNEQFF TRBJ2-1 TRBV20-1
CASSIGETQYF TRBJ2-5 TRBV7-9
CSVGANSGNTEAFF TRBJ1-1 TRBV29-1
CASSYFQGSNSPLHF TRBJ1-6 TRBV6-5
CASSPGTGFTGELFF TRBJ2-2 TRBV7-8
CASSLGGVRETQYF TRBJ2-5 TRBV7-9
CASSWSGGLYNEQFF TRBJ2-1 TRBV5-4
CASSLLAGGAGELFF TRBJ2-2 TRBV7-2
CAISELTSGGSTDTQYF TRBJ2-3 TRBV10-3
CASKGYPTKETQYF TRBJ2-5 TRBV10-1
CASSGKLALNTEAFF TRBJ1-1 TRBV7-9
CSASPIWVETQYF TRBJ2-5 TRBV20-1
CASSLVRGFYEQYF TRBJ2-7 TRBV12-3/TRBV12-4
CASSPREGASTDTQYF TRBJ2-3 TRBV7-9
CASSQGPNTGELFF TRBJ2-2 TRBV3-1
CAWSVLAGRSYEQYF TRBJ2-7 TRBV30
CASSPGLPEQFF TRBJ2-1 TRBV5-1
CASSLRDSSYNEQFF TRBJ2-1 TRBV28
CASSLLDEQYF TRBJ2-7 TRBV7-9
CSVGRRIAGANNEQFF TRBJ2-1 TRBV29-1
CSVLHETGELFF TRBJ2-2 TRBV29-1
CSADDRTGGNGETQYF TRBJ2-5 TRBV20-1
CASSFQTGGFYGYTF TRBJ1-2 TRBV28
CASSLAGVSYEQYF TRBJ2-7 TRBV13
CASSLQPGQIYTDTQYF TRBJ2-3 TRBV28
CASRVGGFGNQPQHF TRBJ1-5 TRBV27
CASSLPGQSTTQRQEAQYF TRBJ2-5 TRBV7-9
CASSLIANTEAFF TRBJ1-1 TRBV28
CASSLSSGNEQFF TRBJ2-1 TRBV27
CASSDLSYPNTGELFF TRBJ2-2 TRBV14
CASSAVGPALEQYF TRBJ2-7 TRBV7-9
CAAGRGSSYNEQFF TRBJ2-1 TRBV28
CASSDSSAAQETQYF TRBJ2-5 TRBV2
CASRLAGGLGNEQFF TRBJ2-1 TRBV27
CASSYSAAIEAFF TRBJ1-1 TRBV6-6
CASSSPLAITEAFF TRBJ1-1 TRBV28
CSARDRVSGFYNEQFF TRBJ2-1 TRBV20-1
CASTPRQGLTDTQYF TRBJ2-3 TRBV12-3/TRBV12-4
CASSSSFGTGYSYEQYF TRBJ2-7 TRBV5-1
CASARQVNTEAFF TRBJ1-1 TRBV5-1
CSVEDHLGGHRSSTDTQYF TRBJ2-3 TRBV29-1
CASYGGGYNEQLF TRBJ2-1 TRBV19
CASSAEEDIQYF TRBJ2-4 TRBV7-8